Below, one T cell receptor (beta chain) is given with its context. What it binds is not known. Repertoires were generated with immunoSEQ multiplex PCR, while TCRdb's copy carries only in-frame clones and drops some. The sample carries about 26,000 clones, 75% recorded once. The sample is drawn from a study of CD4 T cells in relation to SARS-CoV-2 and coronaviruses. About the study: Negative control cultures got HIV-1 Nef peptides or no peptide. Study-wide findings and caveats: In approximately 70% of donors, memory CD4+ clonotypes crossrecognized SARS-CoV-2 and at least one common cold coronavirus spike.

Unexposed donor CD4+ T cells date from about 2011-2018, before the COVID-19 pandemic. Isolation of CD4+ T cells took place after roughly nine days in culture. Cells permitting, SARS-CoV-2 S/N and four cold-coronavirus spikes were tested on unexposed-donor CD4+ T cells. Half the medium was replaced with IL-2 medium on days 3 and 7. The V end lost 6 bases, the J end lost 1 base, and 12 bases lay between the germline ends. From germline, CDR1 is SQVTM and CDR2 ANQGSEA. The CDR3 contains 13 residues. The receptor's source is a human donor in good health. The rearrangement uses TRBV29-1 and TRBJ1-1; possibly TRBD1 for D (5 bases). Sequencing was performed on CD4+ T cells from PBMCs, cultured in vitro. The CDR3 reads CSVEGRTNTEAFF. The CDR3 region has the DNA TGCAGCGTGGAGGGACGGACGAACACTGAAGCTTTCTTT.